These 5 T cell receptor beta chains originate from one sample sequenced in a study of T-cell reconstitution after alpha-beta-depleted transplantation in children. It was with unique molecular identifiers that the TCRbeta library was prepared. TCRdb used MiXCR to reprocess the PCR reads, holding one entry per CDR3 protein. The sample carries 400,000 to 500,000 distinct CDR3 sequences, 9.5% to 13% recorded once. Sequences were derived from PBMCs from the stem cell graft donor, sampled from the stem cell graft. The source of these receptors is a human donor who donated a stem cell graft to a child with acute myeloid leukemia.

Comment on this clonotype: Compared with germline, one end of the junction differs, possibly owing to a read error. The V call is TRBV10-3, the J call TRBJ2-3, with TRBD1 as a possible D gene (5 bases). The CDR3 loop spans 13 amino acids. The germline CDR1 and CDR2 sequences are ENHRY and SYGVKD. The CDR3 here is CAIKGPEADAQYF. CDR3 nucleotide sequence: TGTGCCATCAAGGGGCCAGAGGCAGATGCGCAGTATTTT.

The DNA for the CDR3 is TGCGCCAGCAGCATCGCTAGGGCCCAAGAGACCCAGTACTTC. As protein: CASSIARAQETQYF. The chain is built from TRBV5-1 and TRBJ2-5; no firm D call. The CDR3 runs to 14 residues. Germline loops: CDR1 SGHRS, CDR2 YFSETQ. V dropped 4 bases and J dropped 1 base, with 11 bases sitting between them.

This clonotype appeared many times. This rearrangement joins TRBV5-6 to TRBJ1-1, with D perhaps matching TRBD1 (6 bases). Germline CDR1 SGHDT, CDR2 YYEEEE. Trimming took off 2 bases at V and 1 base at J, with 9 bases between the two ends. The length of the CDR3 is 14 residues. CDR3 sequence (DNA): TGTGCCAGCAGCTTTTACAGGGAGAACACTGAAGCTTTCTTT. Translating gives CASSFYRENTEAFF.

The chain carries TRBV7-2 and TRBJ2-5; 8 bases map to TRBD1. Looked up from germline, CDR1 is SGHTA and CDR2 is FQGNSA. The J segment lost 5 bases and the V segment lost 0 bases, leaving 8 bases of the junction unmatched. The CDR3 runs 16 residues. The CDR3 loop reads CASSLAPGGARETQYF. CDR3 nucleotide sequence: TGTGCCAGCAGCTTAGCCCCAGGGGGCGCCAGGGAGACCCAGTACTTC.

V usage is TRBV6-5 and J usage is TRBJ2-1; TRBD2 aligns across 8 bases. CDR1 is MNHEY and CDR2 is SVGAGI in the germline V gene. Unmatched junction bases numbered 12, after V lost 0 bases and J lost 5 bases. The CDR3 spans 18 residues. The CDR3 is CASSYSSLGLRGDNEQFF. The CDR3 DNA sequence: TGTGCCAGCAGTTACTCGAGCCTGGGACTGCGGGGGGACAATGAGCAGTTCTTC.